These T cell receptor beta chains were read from a single sample in a study of OX40 agonist ivuxolimab in advanced cancers. Clones were read by immunoSEQ multiplex PCR, and TCRdb kept only the in-frame ones, dropping some. This sample has tens of thousands of clones, with 87% found just once. Sequencing used CD4+ or CD8+ T cells sorted from blood, obtained in a trial of the OX40 agonist ivuxolimab. The receptors derive from an adult with an advanced solid tumor such as melanoma, head and neck, liver or kidney cancer. The CDR3 runs from the conserved cysteine through the conserved F or W. D genes are given only for firm matches. Only part of the rows carry a size: once, few, many, or a class if the clone is expanded.

size,V,length,D,J,DNA,CDR3
NA,TRBV14,13,NA,TRBJ2-5,TGTGCCAGCAGCCAAGCCCCCGGTGGGACCCAGTACTTC,CASSQAPGGTQYF
NA,TRBV6-1,11,TRBD2,TRBJ2-7,TGTGCCGGCAGGGGACTAGCCGAGCAGTACTTC,CAGRGLAEQYF
NA,TRBV20-1,11,NA,TRBJ2-5,TGCAGTTGGAGGCCCCAAGAGACCCAGTACTTC,CSWRPQETQYF
NA,TRBV5-1,15,TRBD1,TRBJ1-2,TGCGCCAGCAGCTTGGGCCCAACAGGGGCCTATGGCTACACCTTC,CASSLGPTGAYGYTF
NA,TRBV6-1,12,NA,TRBJ2-7,TGTGCCAGCAGCGCACCCCATTACGAGCAGTACTTC,CASSAPHYEQYF
NA,TRBV30,13,NA,TRBJ1-1,TGTGCCTCCCACACAGGGTTGAACACTGAAGCTTTCTTT,CASHTGLNTEAFF
NA,TRBV27,14,TRBD1,TRBJ2-1,TGTGCCAGCAGTGACAGGGGGCTGGACAATGAGCAGTTCTTC,CASSDRGLDNEQFF
NA,TRBV27,11,NA,TRBJ2-7,TGTGCCAGCAGTAACACCTACGAGCAGTACTTC,CASSNTYEQYF
once,TRBV18,15,NA,TRBJ2-1,TGTGCCAGCTCCCCAATCCTGAGCTCCTACAATGAGCAGTTCTTC,CASSPILSSYNEQFF
NA,TRBV30,11,NA,TRBJ2-1,TGTGCCTGGAAAGGTTACAATGAGCAGTTCTTC,CAWKGYNEQFF
NA,TRBV21-1,14,NA,TRBJ2-3,TGTGCCAGCAGCCCCCGGGATTCCACAGATACGCAGTATTTT,CASSPRDSTDTQYF
NA,TRBV5-6,15,NA,TRBJ1-5,TGTGCCAGCAGCCGATCCAAAGTTAGGGGTCAGCCCCAGCATTTT,CASSRSKVRGQPQHF
NA,TRBV6-5,14,NA,TRBJ2-7,TGTGCCAGCAGCCCCGGTGTTGGCCTGAGGGAGCAGTACTTC,CASSPGVGLREQYF
NA,TRBV5-1,17,TRBD2,TRBJ2-1,TGCGCCAGCAGCTCCTTATCTAGCGGGAGTATCTACAATGAGCAGTTCTTC,CASSSLSSGSIYNEQFF
NA,TRBV7-3,14,NA,TRBJ2-3,TGTGCCAGCAGCCCCACCAGCAGCACAGATACGCAGTATTTT,CASSPTSSTDTQYF
NA,TRBV6-6,16,NA,TRBJ2-5,TGTGCCAGCAGGTATGAACTCAGGGGTTTGTATGCGACCCAGTACTTC,CASRYELRGLYATQYF
NA,TRBV19,16,TRBD1,TRBJ2-7,TGTGCCAGTAGCGAGAAGCCGGGACAGGGATCCTACGAGCAGTACTTC,CASSEKPGQGSYEQYF
few,TRBV7-2,15,NA,TRBJ1-2,TGTGCCAGCAGCCCGAAATCGCTGGGGGGGGCTGGCTACACCTTC,CASSPKSLGGAGYTF
few,TRBV7-9,15,NA,TRBJ2-5,TGTGCCAGCAGTTTACTAGCGCTCAGGGGGGAGACCCAGTACTTC,CASSLLALRGETQYF
once,TRBV5-1,14,TRBD1,TRBJ1-5,TGCGCCAGCAGCCCAGGGACAGGGGACCAGCCCCAGCATTTT,CASSPGTGDQPQHF
NA,TRBV2,18,TRBD2,TRBJ2-1,TGTGCCAGCAGTCCGAGGGGGGCTTGGACTAGCGGAGGCAATGAGCAGTTCTTC,CASSPRGAWTSGGNEQFF
NA,TRBV28,14,TRBD1,TRBJ1-4,TGTGCCAGCAACTCCGGGACAGAGGGGTGGAAACTGTTTTTT,CASNSGTEGWKLFF
many,TRBV18,13,NA,TRBJ1-2,TGTGCCAGCTCCCTCCAGGAGCAGTATGGCTACACCTTC,CASSLQEQYGYTF
NA,TRBV7-9,14,NA,TRBJ2-5,TGTGCCACGACCGTCACGGACACCCAAGAGACCCAGTACTTC,CATTVTDTQETQYF
NA,TRBV5-1,16,NA,TRBJ2-6,TGCGCCAGCAGCCCCTTGCCGAGCTCTGGGGCCAACGTCCTGACTTTC,CASSPLPSSGANVLTF
NA,TRBV19,14,NA,TRBJ2-3,TGTGCCAGTAGTACAGAGTCTAGCACAGATACGCAGTATTTT,CASSTESSTDTQYF
NA,TRBV5-1,14,TRBD1,TRBJ2-3,TGCGCCAGCAACCCGGGACAGGGTGGAGATACGCAGTATTTT,CASNPGQGGDTQYF
NA,TRBV4-2,19,TRBD2,TRBJ2-7,TGTGCCAGCAGCCATGGGGGGGCTAGCGGGAGGTTAGCCTCCTACGAGCAGTACTTC,CASSHGGASGRLASYEQYF
NA,TRBV27,13,NA,TRBJ1-2,TGTGCCAGCAGTTTGACCGGGGGGTATGGCTACACCTTC,CASSLTGGYGYTF
NA,TRBV11-2,15,NA,TRBJ2-7,TGTGCCAGCAGCTTATATGGGGCTGGGTCCTACGAGCAGTACTTC,CASSLYGAGSYEQYF
once,TRBV7-3,15,TRBD2,TRBJ2-7,TGTGCCAGCAGCCCCGGTGCGGGAGGCTCCTACGAGCAGTACTTC,CASSPGAGGSYEQYF
NA,TRBV5-1,14,NA,TRBJ2-5,TGCGCCAGCAGCTTGGAGGCAGGGCAAGAGACCCAGTACTTC,CASSLEAGQETQYF
NA,TRBV28,17,TRBD1,TRBJ1-5,TGTGCCAGCAGGGACAGGGGGCTAAATGGTAGCAATCAGCCCCAGCATTTT,CASRDRGLNGSNQPQHF
few,TRBV10-3,12,NA,TRBJ2-7,TGTGCCATCAGCGCTGTCGGGCAAGAGCAGTACTTC,CAISAVGQEQYF
NA,TRBV2,12,NA,TRBJ1-4,TGTGCCAGCAGCGCAGTCGCTGAAAAACTGTTTTTT,CASSAVAEKLFF
NA,TRBV28,16,NA,TRBJ1-1,TGTGCCAGCAGTTTAGTAATGCTAGGTTACGGGGGTGAAGCTTTCTTT,CASSLVMLGYGGEAFF
NA,TRBV28,12,NA,TRBJ1-5,TGTGCCAGCGGAGACAGAATTCAGCCCCAGCATTTT,CASGDRIQPQHF
NA,TRBV9,13,NA,TRBJ2-5,TGTGCCAGCAGCGTAACGGCGGGGGAGACCCAGTACTTC,CASSVTAGETQYF
NA,TRBV5-1,15,TRBD2,TRBJ2-1,TGCGCCAGCGCGACCTCTAGCGGGGCCGGAGGTGAGCAGTTCTTC,CASATSSGAGGEQFF
NA,TRBV19,13,NA,TRBJ2-2,TGTGCCAGTGGCTCGGCGGGGACCGGGGAGCTGTTTTTT,CASGSAGTGELFF